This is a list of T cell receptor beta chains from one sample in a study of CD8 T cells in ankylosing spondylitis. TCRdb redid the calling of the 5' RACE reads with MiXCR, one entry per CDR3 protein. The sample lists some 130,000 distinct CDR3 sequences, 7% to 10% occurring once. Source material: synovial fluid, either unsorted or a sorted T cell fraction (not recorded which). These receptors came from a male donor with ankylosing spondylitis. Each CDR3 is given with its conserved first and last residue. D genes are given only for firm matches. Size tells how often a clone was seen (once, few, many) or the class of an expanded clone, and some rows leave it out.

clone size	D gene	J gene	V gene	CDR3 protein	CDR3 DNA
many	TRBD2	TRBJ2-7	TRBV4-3	CASSPSFGGYEQYF	TGCGCCAGCAGCCCTTCATTCGGGGGGTACGAGCAGTACTTC
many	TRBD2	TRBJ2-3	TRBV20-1	CSARGERGATDTQYF	TGCAGTGCTAGAGGCGAGCGGGGGGCCACAGATACGCAGTATTTT
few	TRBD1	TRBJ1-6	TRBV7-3	CASSSSGQFNSPLHF	TGTGCCAGCAGCTCCTCGGGACAGTTCAATTCACCCCTCCACTTT
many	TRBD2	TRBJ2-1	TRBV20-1	CSAARREAYNEQFF	TGCAGTGCTGCTAGGCGGGAGGCCTACAATGAGCAGTTCTTC
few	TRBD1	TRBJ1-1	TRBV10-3	CAIRTGMNTEAFF	TGTGCCATCAGGACAGGGATGAACACTGAAGCTTTCTTT
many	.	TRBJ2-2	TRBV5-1	CASSLAPGSEGELFF	TGCGCCAGCAGCTTGGCGCCAGGGTCGGAAGGGGAGCTGTTTTTT
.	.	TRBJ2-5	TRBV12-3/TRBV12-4	CASSLIRGETQYF	TGTGCCAGCAGTTTAATAAGGGGGGAGACCCAGTACTTC
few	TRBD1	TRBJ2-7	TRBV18	CASSTWTGVEQYF	TGTGCCAGCTCTACCTGGACAGGGGTCGAGCAGTACTTC
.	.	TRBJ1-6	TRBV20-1	CSVKRAEYNSPLHF	TGCAGTGTTAAGAGGGCAGAATATAATTCACCCCTCCACTTT
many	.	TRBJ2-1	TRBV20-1	CSARSGGGPYNEQFF	TGCAGTGCTAGAAGTGGTGGGGGCCCATACAATGAGCAGTTCTTC
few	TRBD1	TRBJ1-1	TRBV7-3	CASSSTGALVGAFF	TGTGCCAGCAGCTCCACAGGGGCGCTGGTCGGGGCTTTCTTT
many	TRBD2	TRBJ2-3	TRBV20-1	CSANPGGTDTQYF	TGCAGTGCTAATCCGGGGGGGACCGATACGCAGTATTTT
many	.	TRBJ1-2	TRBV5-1	CASSLAPTEIGGYTF	TGCGCCAGCAGCTTGGCACCGACAGAGATAGGTGGCTACACCTTC
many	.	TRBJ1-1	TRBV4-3	CASSHFRGKAFF	TGCGCCAGCAGCCATTTTAGGGGGAAAGCTTTCTTT
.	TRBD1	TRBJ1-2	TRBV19	CASSITGTGNYGYTF	TGTGCCAGTAGTATCACTGGGACAGGGAACTATGGCTACACCTTC
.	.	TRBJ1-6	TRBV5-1	CASSLGGSNSPLHF	TGCGCCAGCAGCTTGGGAGGGAGTAATTCACCCCTCCACTTT
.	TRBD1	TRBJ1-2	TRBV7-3	CASSSTGGGYGYTF	TGTGCCAGCAGCTCAACAGGGGGAGGCTATGGCTACACCTTC
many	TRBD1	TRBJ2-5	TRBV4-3	CASRKVGQGLEETQYF	TGCGCCAGCAGGAAAGTGGGACAGGGGTTGGAAGAGACCCAGTACTTC
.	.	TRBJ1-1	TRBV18	CASSTLRDTEAFF	TGTGCCAGCTCAACACTCCGGGACACTGAAGCTTTCTTT
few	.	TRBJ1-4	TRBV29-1	CSVGAGSNEKLFF	TGCAGCGTTGGGGCAGGGTCGAATGAAAAACTGTTTTTT
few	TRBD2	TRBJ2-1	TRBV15	CATSRGSGTSGIRNEQFF	TGTGCCACCAGCAGGGGAAGCGGGACTAGCGGTATTAGAAATGAGCAGTTCTTC
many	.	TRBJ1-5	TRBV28	CASRGVGQPQHF	TGTGCCAGCCGGGGGGTTGGTCAGCCCCAGCATTTT
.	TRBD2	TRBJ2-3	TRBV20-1	CSGSGGVTDTQYF	TGCAGTGGTAGCGGGGGGGTCACAGATACGCAGTATTTT
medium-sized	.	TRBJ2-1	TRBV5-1	CASSRDFYNEQFF	TGCGCCAGCAGCCGGGACTTCTACAATGAGCAGTTCTTC
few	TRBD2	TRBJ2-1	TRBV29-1	CSVMGVAGYNEQFF	TGCAGCGTTATGGGAGTAGCGGGATACAATGAGCAGTTCTTC
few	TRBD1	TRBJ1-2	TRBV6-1	CASHRGSEYGYTF	TGTGCCAGCCACAGGGGATCAGAATATGGCTACACCTTC
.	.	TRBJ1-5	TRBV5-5	CASSSAFSNQPQHF	TGTGCCAGCAGCTCGGCCTTTAGCAATCAGCCCCAGCATTTT
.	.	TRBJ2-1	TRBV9	CASTAAGSGYNEQFF	TGTGCCAGCACCGCCGCTGGGTCCGGCTACAATGAGCAGTTCTTC
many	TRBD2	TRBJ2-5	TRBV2	CAASGSGRTETQYF	TGTGCCGCCTCCGGTAGCGGGAGAACGGAGACCCAGTACTTC
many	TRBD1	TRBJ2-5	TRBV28	CASSLRGYGTQYF	TGTGCCAGCAGTCTCAGGGGGTACGGGACCCAGTACTTC
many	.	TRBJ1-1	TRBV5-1	CASSLGFMNTEAFF	TGCGCCAGCAGCTTGGGCTTCATGAACACTGAAGCTTTCTTT
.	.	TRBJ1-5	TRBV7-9	CASSLSFNQPQHF	TGTGCCAGCAGCTTGTCGTTCAATCAGCCCCAGCATTTT
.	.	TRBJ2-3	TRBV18	CASSPPAPIRGSPDTQYF	TGTGCCAGCTCACCACCGGCCCCTATTAGGGGGAGCCCAGATACGCAGTATTTT
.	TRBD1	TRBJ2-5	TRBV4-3	CASSRDRGRWGETQYF	TGCGCCAGCTCCCGGGACAGGGGGCGATGGGGAGAGACCCAGTACTTC